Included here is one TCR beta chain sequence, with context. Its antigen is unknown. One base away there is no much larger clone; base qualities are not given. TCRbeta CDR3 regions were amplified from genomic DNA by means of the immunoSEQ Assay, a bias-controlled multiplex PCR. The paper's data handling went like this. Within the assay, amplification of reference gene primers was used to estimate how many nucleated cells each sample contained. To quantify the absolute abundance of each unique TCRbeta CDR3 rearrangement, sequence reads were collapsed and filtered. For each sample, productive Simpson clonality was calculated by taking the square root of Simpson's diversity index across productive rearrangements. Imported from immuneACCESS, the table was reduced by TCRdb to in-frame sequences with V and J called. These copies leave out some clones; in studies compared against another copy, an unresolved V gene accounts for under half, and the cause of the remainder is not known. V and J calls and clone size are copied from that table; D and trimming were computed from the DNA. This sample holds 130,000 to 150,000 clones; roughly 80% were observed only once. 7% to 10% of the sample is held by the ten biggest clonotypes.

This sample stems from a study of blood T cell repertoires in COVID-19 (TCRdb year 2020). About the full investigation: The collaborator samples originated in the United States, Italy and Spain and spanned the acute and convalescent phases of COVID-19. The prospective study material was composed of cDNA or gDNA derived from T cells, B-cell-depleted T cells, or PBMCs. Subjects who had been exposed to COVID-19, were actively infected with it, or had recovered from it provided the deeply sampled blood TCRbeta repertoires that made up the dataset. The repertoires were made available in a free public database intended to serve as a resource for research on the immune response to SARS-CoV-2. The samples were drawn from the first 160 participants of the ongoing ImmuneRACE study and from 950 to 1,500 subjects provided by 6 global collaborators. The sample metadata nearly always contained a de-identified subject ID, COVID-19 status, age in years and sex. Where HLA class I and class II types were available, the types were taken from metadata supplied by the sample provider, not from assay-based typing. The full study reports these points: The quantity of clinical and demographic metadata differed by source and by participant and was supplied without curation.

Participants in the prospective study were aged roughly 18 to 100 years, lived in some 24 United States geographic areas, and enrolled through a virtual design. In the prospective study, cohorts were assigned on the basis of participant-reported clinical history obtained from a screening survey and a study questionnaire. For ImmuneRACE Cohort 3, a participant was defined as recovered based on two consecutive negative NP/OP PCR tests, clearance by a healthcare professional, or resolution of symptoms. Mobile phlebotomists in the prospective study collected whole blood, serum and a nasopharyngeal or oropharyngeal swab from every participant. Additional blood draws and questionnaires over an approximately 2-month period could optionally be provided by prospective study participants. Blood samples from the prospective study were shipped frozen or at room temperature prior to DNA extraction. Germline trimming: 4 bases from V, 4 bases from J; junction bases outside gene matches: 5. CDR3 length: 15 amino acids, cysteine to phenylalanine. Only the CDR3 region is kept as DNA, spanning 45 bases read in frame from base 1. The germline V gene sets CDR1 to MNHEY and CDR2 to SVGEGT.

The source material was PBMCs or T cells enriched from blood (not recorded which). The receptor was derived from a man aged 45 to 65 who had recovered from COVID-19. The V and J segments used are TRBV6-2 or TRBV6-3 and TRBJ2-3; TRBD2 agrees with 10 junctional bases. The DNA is TGTGCCAGCAGTTTCAGGACTAGCGGCCCAGATACGCAGTATTTT. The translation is CASSFRTSGPDTQYF.